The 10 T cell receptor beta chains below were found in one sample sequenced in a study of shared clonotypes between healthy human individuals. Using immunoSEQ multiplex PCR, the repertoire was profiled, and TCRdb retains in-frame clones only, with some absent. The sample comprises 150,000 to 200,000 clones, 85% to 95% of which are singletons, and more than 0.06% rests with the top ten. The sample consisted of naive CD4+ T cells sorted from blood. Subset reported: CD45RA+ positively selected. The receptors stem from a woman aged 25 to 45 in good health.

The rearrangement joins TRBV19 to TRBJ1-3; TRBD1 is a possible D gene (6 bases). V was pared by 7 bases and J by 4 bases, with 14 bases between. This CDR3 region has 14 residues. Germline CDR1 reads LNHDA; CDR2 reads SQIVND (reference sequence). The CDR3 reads CASTQTGGGNTIYF. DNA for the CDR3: TGTGCCAGTACCCAGACCGGGGGCGGAAACACCATATATTTT.

The CDR3 region is CASMGYRGSSYNSPLHF. The DNA for the CDR3 is TGTGCCAGCATGGGTTACAGGGGTAGCTCCTATAATTCACCCCTCCACTTT. This chain connects TRBV27 to TRBJ1-6; 7 positions match TRBD1. This CDR3 comprises 17 residues. In germline, CDR1 is MNHEY, CDR2 SMNVEV (reference sequence). After removal of 7 bases from V and 0 bases from J, the junction contained 9 bases not matched to a gene.

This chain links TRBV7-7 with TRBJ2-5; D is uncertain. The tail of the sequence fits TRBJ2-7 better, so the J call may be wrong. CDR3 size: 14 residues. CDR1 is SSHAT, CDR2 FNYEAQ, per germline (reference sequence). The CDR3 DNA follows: TGTGCCAGCAGCCCCTCCCCCGATGGCTACGAGCAGTACTTC. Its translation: CASSPSPDGYEQYF.

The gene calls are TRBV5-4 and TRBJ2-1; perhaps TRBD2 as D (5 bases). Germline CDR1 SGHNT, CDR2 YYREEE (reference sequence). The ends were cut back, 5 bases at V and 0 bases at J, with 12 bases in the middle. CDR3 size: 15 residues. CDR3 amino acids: CASSPSGRSYNEQFF. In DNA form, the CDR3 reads TGTGCCAGCAGTCCAAGCGGACGCTCCTACAATGAGCAGTTCTTC.

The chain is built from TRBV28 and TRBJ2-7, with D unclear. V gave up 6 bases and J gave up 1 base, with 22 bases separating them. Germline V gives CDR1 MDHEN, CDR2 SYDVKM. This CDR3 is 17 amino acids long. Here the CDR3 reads CASSPGLGRSLSYEQYF. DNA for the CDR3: TGTGCCAGCAGCCCAGGCCTCGGGCGTTCACTATCCTACGAGCAGTACTTC.

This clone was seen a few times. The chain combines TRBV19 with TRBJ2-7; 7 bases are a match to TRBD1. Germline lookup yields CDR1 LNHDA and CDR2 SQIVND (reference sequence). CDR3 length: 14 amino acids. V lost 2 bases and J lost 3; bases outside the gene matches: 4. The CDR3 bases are TGTGCCAGTAGTATACCGGGACAGAACTACGAGCAGTACTTC. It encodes CASSIPGQNYEQYF.

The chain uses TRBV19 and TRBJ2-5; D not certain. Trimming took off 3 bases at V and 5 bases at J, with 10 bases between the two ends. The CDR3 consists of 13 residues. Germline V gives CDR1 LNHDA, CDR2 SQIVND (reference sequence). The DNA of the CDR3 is TGTGCCAGTAGTATCACCAGCGAGGAGACCCAGTACTTC. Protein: CASSITSEETQYF.

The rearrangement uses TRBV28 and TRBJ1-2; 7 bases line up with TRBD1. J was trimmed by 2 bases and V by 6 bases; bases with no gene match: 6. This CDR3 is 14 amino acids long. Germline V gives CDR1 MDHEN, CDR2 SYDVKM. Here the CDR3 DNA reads TGTGCCAGCAGGACCACGGGACAGAACTATGGCTACACCTTC. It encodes CASRTTGQNYGYTF.

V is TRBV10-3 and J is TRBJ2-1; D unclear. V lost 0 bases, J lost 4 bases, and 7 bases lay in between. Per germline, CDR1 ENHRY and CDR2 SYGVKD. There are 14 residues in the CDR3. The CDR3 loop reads CAISESPDYNEQFF. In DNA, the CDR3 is TGTGCCATCAGTGAGTCGCCAGATTACAATGAGCAGTTCTTC.

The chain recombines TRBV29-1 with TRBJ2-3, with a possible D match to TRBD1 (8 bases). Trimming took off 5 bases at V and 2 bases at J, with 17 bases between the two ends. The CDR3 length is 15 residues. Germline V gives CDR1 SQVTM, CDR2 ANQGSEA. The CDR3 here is CSVRGQGGYTDTQYF. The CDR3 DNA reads TGCAGCGTTAGAGGACAGGGAGGGTACACAGATACGCAGTATTTT.